This TCR beta chain was sequenced during a study of T cells after yellow fever vaccination. Whole-study results and caveats: Most clones from primary vaccination were detected again post-booster (approximately 97% CD4, roughly 85% CD8). Although most clonotypes did not, a small share appeared in both CD4 and CD8 compartments.

This clonotype was seen at least ten times. Its antigen is still unknown. TCRdb fed the 5' RACE reads into MiXCR, producing one record per CDR3 protein. Here the sample spans roughly 50,000 distinct CDR3 sequences, about 7.4% being singletons. Germline trimming cut 2 bases from V and 0 bases from J; bases unmatched to any gene: 1. In germline, CDR1 is LGHNA, CDR2 YSLEER. The CDR3 contains 14 residues. Sample: CD8+ T cells sorted from PBMCs, taken more than 14 days after the first yellow fever vaccination. The chain links TRBV4-3 to TRBJ2-7, with TRBD2 identical over 7 bases. This TCR derives from a man between 18 and 35 years old who received the YFV17D yellow fever vaccine. CDR3 sequence reads: CASSQSGVSYEQYF. In DNA form, the CDR3 reads TGCGCCAGCAGCCAAAGCGGGGTCTCCTACGAGCAGTACTTC.